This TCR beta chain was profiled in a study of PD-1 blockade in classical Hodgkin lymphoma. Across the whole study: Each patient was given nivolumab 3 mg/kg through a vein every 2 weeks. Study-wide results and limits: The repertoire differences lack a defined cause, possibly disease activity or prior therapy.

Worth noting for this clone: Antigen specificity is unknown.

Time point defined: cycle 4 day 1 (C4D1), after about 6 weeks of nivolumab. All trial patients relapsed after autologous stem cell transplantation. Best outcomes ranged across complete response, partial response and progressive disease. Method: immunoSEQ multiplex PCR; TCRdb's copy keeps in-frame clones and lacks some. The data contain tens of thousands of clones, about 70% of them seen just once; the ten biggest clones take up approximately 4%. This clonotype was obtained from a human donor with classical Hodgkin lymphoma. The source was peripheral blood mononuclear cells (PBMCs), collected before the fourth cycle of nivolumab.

This chain's CDR3 is CASSPLGGAHTEAFF. CDR3 bases: TGTGCCAGCAGTCCCCTCGGGGGGGCGCACACTGAAGCTTTCTTT. The chain combines TRBV6-6 with TRBJ1-1; D possibly corresponds to TRBD1 (6 bases). Per the germline V gene, CDR1 is MNHNY and CDR2 is SVGAGI (reference sequence). The length of the CDR3 is 15 residues. Trimming pared 5 bases from V and 3 bases from J, leaving 16 bases between.